This T cell receptor beta chain was captured by sequencing in a study of T cell clusters in autoimmune cytopenias. This clonotype is classed as medium-sized by frequency. About 39,000 genome equivalents of blood DNA were amplified for TRB. Multiplex touch-down PCR amplified TRB using TRB-A and TRB-B pools in one tube. From its re-call of the multiplex PCR reads, TCRdb lists each CDR3 protein once, without DNA. This sample's clone table lists some 6,200 distinct CDR3 sequences. Germline CDR1 and CDR2: MNHEY and SVGAGI. CDR3 length: 14 amino acids. These same records also appear under a second study, on T cell repertoires in aging, cancer and after chemotherapy.

The sequencing sample was made of peripheral blood. This TCR came from a human donor in good health. The gene calls are TRBV6-5 and TRBJ1-5. This CDR3 reads CASSEHGGNQPQHF.